Shown below are 5 T cell receptor beta chains from a single sample sequenced in a study of regulatory T cells in long-lasting Graves disease. Combining iRepertoire HTBI primers with Arm-PCR of CDR3 regions, the authors built TCR beta libraries. TCRdb recomputed calls from the multiplex PCR reads with MiXCR, one row per CDR3 protein. Of around 460,000 distinct CDR3 sequences in the sample, about 20% are singletons; the top ten hold about an eighth. Indicated time point: persistent/refractory GD, antithyroid drugs over 5 years with positive TRAb. PBMCs provided the RNA from which the TCR library was made. The sequencing used peripheral blood mononuclear cells (PBMCs), collected when the disease was refractory, from a patient treated with antithyroid drugs. The source of these receptors is a female donor with Graves disease.

This clonotype was counted once. CDR3 in DNA: TGTGCCAGCTCATTCGACAGGTCCACCGGGGAGCTGTTTTTT. It is translated as CASSFDRSTGELFF. The chain is built from TRBV18 and TRBJ2-2, with D possibly matching TRBD1 (6 bases). Trimming took off 5 bases at V and 4 bases at J, with 11 bases between the two ends. Germline-derived CDR1 and CDR2 are KGHSH and LQKENI. The CDR3 spans 14 residues.

This clonotype was observed a few times. The chain employs TRBV2 and TRBJ1-3; D may be TRBD1 (6 bases). From germline, CDR1 is SNHLY and CDR2 FYNNEI. V was cut by 4 bases and J by 5 bases, with 9 bases left in between. This CDR3 is built from 13 residues. CDR3 amino acids: CASSGQGRNTIYF. CDR3 nucleotide sequence: TGTGCCAGCAGTGGGCAGGGGCGAAACACCATATATTTT.

The chain carries TRBV20-1 and TRBJ1-1; unclear D gene. The germline V gene encodes CDR1 DFQATT and CDR2 SNEGSKA (reference sequence). Trimming removed 0 bases at V and 3 bases at J, with 11 bases between. The CDR3 is 14 amino acids. CDR3 region: CSARELTADTEAFF. CDR3 nucleotide sequence: TGCAGTGCTAGAGAGCTGACGGCGGACACTGAAGCTTTCTTT.

About this clonotype itself: Possible read error: a much larger clone is one base away. This CDR3 reads CANSLLPGGEETQYF. The CDR3 DNA reads TGTGCCAACAGCTTATTACCGGGGGGCGAAGAGACCCAGTACTTC. V gene TRBV7-3 combines with J gene TRBJ2-5; D is possibly TRBD2 (7 bases). The CDR3 totals 15 residues. CDR1 SGHTA and CDR2 FQGTGA come from the germline V gene.

This clonotype was recorded many times. This chain links TRBV12-3 or TRBV12-4 with TRBJ2-7; the D is unclear. Between the trimmed V and J ends, which lost 2 bases and 6 bases, there was a span of 8 bases. The CDR3 consists of 12 residues. CDR3 in DNA: TGTGCCAGCAGTTTACCCCTAGGCGAGCAGTACTTC. Its translation is CASSLPLGEQYF.